One sample yielded the 9 T cell receptor beta chains listed below, sequenced in a study of cytomegalovirus exposure and HLA in healthy donors. The PCR employed 60 Vbeta primers together with 13 Jbeta primers. The assay was immunoSEQ multiplex PCR, and TCRdb's table has in-frame clones only and misses some. This sample yields 110,000 to 150,000 clones, of which approximately 81% are seen a single time; over 2% belongs to the top ten. The sequencing sample was made of PBMCs. The receptors derive from a boy aged 2 to 10 in good health and CMV-seronegative.

The chain joins TRBV7-9 to TRBJ2-1, with D possibly being TRBD2 (5 bases). Germline lookup yields CDR1 SEHNR and CDR2 FQNEAQ (reference sequence). This CDR3 contains 14 residues. Trimming took 3 bases from V and 5 from J, leaving 11 bases between them. CDR3 DNA: TGTGCCAGCAGCTTCCCGGGATTTAACAATGAGCAGTTCTTC. Translating it yields CASSFPGFNNEQFF. The full variable domain, its missing parts supplied by reference TRBV7-9 and TRBJ2-1, is DTGVSQNPRHKITKRGQNVTFRCDPISEHNRLYWYRQTLGQGPEFLTYFQNEAQLEKSRLLSDRFSAERPKGSFSTLEIQRTEQGDSAMYLCASSFPGFNNEQFFGPGTRLTVL.

This clone was seen a few times. This chain connects TRBV5-1 to TRBJ1-1; unclear D gene. V lost 6 bases and J 1 base, leaving 16 bases between the germline ends. Per germline, CDR1 SGHRS and CDR2 YFSETQ. The CDR3 runs to 15 residues. CDR3: CASNQATSSNTEAFF. CDR3 in DNA: TGCGCCAGCAATCAAGCCACTTCGTCGAACACTGAAGCTTTCTTT.

The chain couples TRBV9 to TRBJ2-3; TRBD2 agrees at 10 bases. V was pared by 2 bases and J by 2 bases, with 8 bases of the junction left unmatched. CDR1 and CDR2 (germline): SGDLS, YYNGEE. CDR3 length: 17 residues. The CDR3 region has the DNA TGTGCCAGCAGCGTTTACTTGCTAGCGGGGGACACAGATACGCAGTATTTT. As protein: CASSVYLLAGDTDTQYF.

The chain employs TRBV21-1 and TRBJ2-3; the table assigns TRBD2, which was not confirmed against the DNA. TRBV21-1 is an annotated pseudogene. The CDR3 has 15 residues. Here the CDR3 DNA reads TGTGCCAGCAGCGACGGGGGACCGACCACAGATACGCAGTATTTT. Translation gives CASSDGGPTTDTQYF.

The chain recombines TRBV6-6 with TRBJ2-3; no firm D call. V was pared by 1 base and J by 0 bases, with 11 bases between. The length of the CDR3 is 16 residues. Per germline, CDR1 MNHNY and CDR2 SVGAGI (reference sequence). In DNA, the CDR3 is TGTGCCAGCAGTTACTTACCGACTGTGAGCACAGATACGCAGTATTTT. Translation gives CASSYLPTVSTDTQYF.

The chain joins TRBV6-1 to TRBJ1-1, with D hard to call. The germline V and J ends were trimmed by 3 bases and 3 bases, with 11 bases remaining between them. Germline values: CDR1 MNHNS, CDR2 SASEGT. This CDR3 is built from 14 residues. CDR3 residues: CASSDGVAYTEAFF. The DNA for the CDR3 is TGTGCCAGCAGTGACGGGGTGGCGTACACTGAAGCTTTCTTT.

The chain has TRBV9 and TRBJ2-4; tentative D call: TRBD1 (6 bases). Germline V lookup: CDR1 SGDLS, CDR2 YYNGEE. CDR3 length: 14 amino acids. V was clipped by 0 bases and J by 8 bases, with 12 bases between them. CDR3 protein: CASSVDGAGDIQYF. As DNA, the CDR3 is TGTGCCAGCAGCGTAGATGGGGCAGGGGACATTCAGTACTTC.

Of note for this clone: Different DNA sequences within this sample yield the same CDR3. This sequence joins TRBV5-6 and TRBJ1-2; D possibly corresponds to TRBD1 (5 bases). This CDR3 is built from 13 residues. With 2 bases removed from V and 2 bases from J, the gap between germline ends came to 7 bases. In germline, CDR1 is SGHDT, CDR2 YYEEEE. The CDR3 loop reads CASSFGGNYGYTF. As DNA, the CDR3 is TGTGCCAGCAGCTTCGGGGGGAACTATGGCTACACCTTC. Full variable domain (rest looked up from reference TRBV5-6 and TRBJ1-2): DAGVTQSPTHLIKTRGQQVTLRCSPKSGHDTVSWYQQALGQGPQFIFQYYEEEERQRGNFPDRFSGHQFPNYSSELNVNALLLGDSALYLCASSFGGNYGYTFGSGTRLTVV.

The chain couples TRBV5-1 to TRBJ2-3, with D tentatively TRBD2 (5 bases). Germline V gene data show CDR1 as SGHRS and CDR2 as YFSETQ. Trimming took off 4 bases at V and 4 bases at J, with 13 bases between the two ends. The CDR3 length is 14 residues. The CDR3 bases are TGCGCCAGCAGCACCCGGGATTCGGCAGATACGCAGTATTTT. This gives the protein CASSTRDSADTQYF.